The clone carrying this T cell receptor (beta chain) was seen repeatedly, ten times or more. Its target is unknown. Isolated per sample were at least 7 million PBMCs. A second PCR of 7 to 11 cycles used a sample-barcoded 5' primer and a J-beta primer mix. Each CDR3 protein gets one entry after TCRdb re-called the 5' RACE reads with MiXCR. The sample shows about a million distinct CDR3 sequences, around two fifths of them seen only once. The data were taken from a study of blood T cells in healthy people across ages. Study-wide results and limits: Per-million-T-cell TCR beta diversity fell roughly linearly with age. The CMV status of each donor remained undetermined, and this could have confounded shifts in expanded clonotypes.

Sequencing was performed on blood. This TCR came from a man between 18 and 35 years old in good health.

The CDR3 loop reads CASGWASDTQYF. In nucleotides, the CDR3 is TGTGCCAGCGGTTGGGCGTCAGATACGCAGTATTTT. The chain couples TRBV12-3 or TRBV12-4 to TRBJ2-3; D ambiguous. The CDR3 totals 12 residues. Trimming took 8 bases from V and 4 from J, leaving 10 bases between them.